This entry lists 30 T cell receptor beta chains sequenced from one sample in a study of blood T cell repertoires in COVID-19. Some clones are missing from TCRdb's copy, which holds only in-frame ones; the method was immunoSEQ multiplex PCR. The data show 300,000 or so clones, with roughly 90% seen just once and approximately 2.9% held by the top ten. The sequencing input was peripheral blood. The receptor source for this set is a woman younger than 45 with COVID-19, enrolled during active disease.

The rearrangement joins TRBV7-2 to TRBJ2-5; 10 nucleotides line up with TRBD1. Germline V gene sequence: CDR1 SGHTA, CDR2 FQGNSA. V lost 0 bases and J lost 4; bases outside the gene matches: 5. CDR3 size: 16 residues. The CDR3 sequence: CASSLAGDRGRETQYF. CDR3 bases: TGTGCCAGCAGCTTAGCCGGCGACAGGGGGCGAGAGACCCAGTACTTC.

This clone occurred a few times. The chain recombines TRBV9 with TRBJ1-5; maybe TRBD1 (5 bases). The V and J ends lost 3 bases and 1 base respectively, with 11 bases between them. Germline lookup yields CDR1 SGDLS and CDR2 YYNGEE. The CDR3 spans 15 residues. The CDR3, as DNA: TGTGCCAGCAGCGGCGGACAATACAGCAATCAGCCCCAGCATTTT. Protein: CASSGGQYSNQPQHF.

This clone was counted once. The rearrangement links TRBV15 to TRBJ1-5; D gene unclear. Trimming took off 0 bases at V and 0 bases at J, with 6 bases between the two ends. Per germline, CDR1 LNHNV and CDR2 YYDKDF (reference sequence). The CDR3 contains 15 residues. The CDR3 DNA reads TGTGCCACCAGCAGAGATGGCGGTAGCAATCAGCCCCAGCATTTT. Its translation: CATSRDGGSNQPQHF.

The J gene is TRBJ2-7, the V gene TRBV10-3; TRBD2 matches 8 bases. Germline V gene data show CDR1 as ENHRY and CDR2 as SYGVKD. This CDR3 has 12 residues. After removal of 9 bases from V and 3 bases from J, the junction contained 4 bases not matched to a gene. This chain's CDR3 is CAMSGSGYEQYF. CDR3 nucleotide sequence: TGTGCCATGAGCGGGAGTGGCTACGAGCAGTACTTC.

J is TRBJ2-1 and V is TRBV27; the match to TRBD2 covers 12 bases. Germline-derived CDR1 and CDR2 are MNHEY and SMNVEV (reference sequence). Trimming removed 2 bases from V and 7 bases from J; junction bases left unmatched: 3. This CDR3 comprises 15 residues. The CDR3, as DNA: TGTGCCAGCAGTTTAAGACTAGCGGGAGTTAATGAGCAGTTCTTC. It translates to CASSLRLAGVNEQFF.

The rearrangement uses TRBV4-1 and TRBJ1-2; weak D call: TRBD1 (5 bases). V gave up 0 bases and J gave up 8 bases, with 16 bases separating them. This CDR3 contains 15 residues. Germline lookup yields CDR1 MGHRA and CDR2 YSYEKL. The CDR3 region is CASSQEVGTAGGYTF. In DNA form, the CDR3 reads TGCGCCAGCAGCCAAGAGGTTGGGACGGCGGGGGGCTACACCTTC.

The CDR3 loop reads CASRVLAGERNEQYF. CDR3 DNA sequence: TGTGCCAGCAGGGTACTAGCGGGAGAACGAAACGAGCAGTACTTC. This chain connects TRBV5-6 to TRBJ2-7; 11 bases are a match to TRBD2. In germline, CDR1 is SGHDT, CDR2 YYEEEE. V lost 5 bases and J lost 5; bases outside the gene matches: 9. This CDR3 spans 15 amino acids.

A single count supports this clone. The gene calls are TRBV5-1 and TRBJ2-7, with 12 bases fitting TRBD2. CDR1 SGHRS and CDR2 YFSETQ come from the germline V gene. This CDR3 is 15 amino acids long. With 3 bases clipped from V and 2 bases from J, the junction kept 3 bases outside the gene matches. CDR3 nucleotides: TGCGCCAGCAGCTCCCGGACTAGCGGGACCTACGAGCAGTACTTC. It encodes CASSSRTSGTYEQYF.

In this sample, this clone turned up once. DNA for the CDR3: TGTGCCTGCGGCGACGGATGGAGCACTGAAGCTTTCTTT. It codes for CACGDGWSTEAFF. The chain joins TRBV19 to TRBJ1-1, with D hard to call. Trimming pared 11 bases from V and 4 bases from J, leaving 17 bases between. Germline CDR1 is LNHDA and CDR2 is SQIVND (reference sequence). The CDR3 spans 13 residues. Full variable domain (rest looked up from reference TRBV19 and TRBJ1-1): DGGITQSPKYLFRKEGQNVTLSCEQNLNHDAMYWYRQDPGQGLRLIYYSQIVNDFQKGDIAEGYSVSREKKESFPLTVTSAQKNPTAFYLCACGDGWSTEAFFGQGTRLTVV.

V and J are TRBV6-5 and TRBJ2-3; TRBD2 matches at 12 bases. With V trimmed by 6 bases and J by 5 bases, 3 bases remained unmatched. Germline lookup yields CDR1 MNHEY and CDR2 SVGAGI. The CDR3 runs 14 residues. As DNA, the CDR3 is TGTGCCAGCAGGGCTAGCGGGAGGGTAGATACGCAGTATTTT. As protein: CASRASGRVDTQYF.

The chain has TRBV7-9 and TRBJ2-1, with 10 bases identical to TRBD2. J gave up 8 bases and V 6 bases, and 13 bases lay outside the gene matches. The germline CDR1 and CDR2 sequences are SEHNR and FQNEAQ (reference sequence). The CDR3 is made up of 16 amino acids. CDR3 in amino acids: CASSLLGTSVADEQFF. The CDR3 nucleotides read TGTGCCAGCAGTTTACTAGGGACTAGCGTTGCAGATGAGCAGTTCTTC.

This chain uses TRBV2 with TRBJ1-3; D unclear. Germline values: CDR1 SNHLY, CDR2 FYNNEI. There are 16 residues in the CDR3. Trimming stripped 3 bases from V and 7 bases from J, with 19 bases between. CDR3 coding DNA: TGTGCCAGCAGTGATAAAAACGTGGCTGCTAGTAACACCATATATTTT. Protein product: CASSDKNVAASNTIYF.

With regard to this clone: The same CDR3 arises from other DNA sequences in this sample as well. The rearrangement joins TRBV5-1 to TRBJ1-1; D is unclear. This CDR3 contains 14 residues. V lost 1 base and J 2 bases, leaving 9 bases between the germline ends. The V gene's germline CDR1 is SGHRS and CDR2 YFSETQ. The CDR3 coding sequence is TGCGCCAGCAGCTTGAGGCAGGCCAACACTGAAGCTTTCTTT. Protein product: CASSLRQANTEAFF. The whole variable domain, remainder taken from reference TRBV5-1 and TRBJ1-1, is KAGVTQTPRYLIKTRGQQVTLSCSPISGHRSVSWYQQTPGQGLQFLFEYFSETQRNKGNFPGRFSGRQFSNSRSEMNVSTLELGDSALYLCASSLRQANTEAFFGQGTRLTVV.

The chain joins TRBV4-1 to TRBJ2-2; weak D call: TRBD2 (5 bases). Trimming left V 0 bases short and J 5 bases short, with 10 bases between. CDR1 and CDR2 from the germline V gene are MGHRA and YSYEKL. The CDR3 is made up of 15 amino acids. The CDR3 here is CASSQELVLTGELFF. In DNA form, the CDR3 reads TGCGCCAGCAGCCAAGAACTAGTTTTGACCGGGGAGCTGTTTTTT.

The chain combines TRBV27 with TRBJ2-2, with TRBD2 matching 12 bases. CDR1 MNHEY and CDR2 SMNVEV come from the germline V gene (reference sequence). V shed 2 bases, J shed 6 bases, and the junction held 7 bases outside the gene matches. This CDR3 has 17 amino acids. The CDR3, as DNA: TGTGCCAGCAGTTTACCCGCGACTAGCGGGAGTCCCGGGGAGCTGTTTTTT. Its protein is CASSLPATSGSPGELFF.

The V call is TRBV6-6, the J call TRBJ2-5, with 9 nucleotides matching TRBD1. Germline CDR1 MNHNY, CDR2 SVGAGI (reference sequence). The length of the CDR3 is 15 residues. V gave up 5 bases and J gave up 1 base; unmatched junction bases: 5. The CDR3 region has the DNA TGTGCCAGCAGTAAAGGGGGACAGGGCCAAGAGACCCAGTACTTC. Protein sequence: CASSKGGQGQETQYF.

The rearrangement uses TRBV7-9 and TRBJ1-2, with TRBD1 identical over 9 bases. V was pared by 4 bases and J by 7 bases, with 16 bases of the junction left unmatched. Germline V gene data show CDR1 as SEHNR and CDR2 as FQNEAQ (reference sequence). The CDR3 is made up of 17 amino acids. The CDR3 DNA sequence: TGTGCCAGCAGCTCCGTCTACAGGGGGCTACCACTGGGTGGCTACACCTTC. Protein: CASSSVYRGLPLGGYTF.

This chain links TRBV9 with TRBJ2-3, with TRBD2 matching over 8 bases. The length of the CDR3 is 16 residues. J lost 4 bases, V lost 0 bases, and 7 bases had no gene match. In germline, CDR1 is SGDLS, CDR2 YYNGEE. The CDR3 DNA reads as TGTGCCAGCAGCGTAGAAAGCGGGAGAGGGCCAGATACGCAGTATTTT. Translation gives CASSVESGRGPDTQYF.

The chain couples TRBV28 to TRBJ2-1; D is perhaps TRBD1 (5 bases). With 7 bases removed from V and 3 bases from J, the gap between germline ends came to 10 bases. The CDR3 runs 13 residues. From germline, CDR1 is MDHEN and CDR2 SYDVKM. CDR3 region: CASKDTLYNEQFF. The DNA for the CDR3 is TGTGCCAGCAAGGACACCCTCTACAATGAGCAGTTCTTC.

The V call is TRBV4-1, the J call TRBJ1-2; the match to TRBD1 covers 8 bases. The germline gives CDR1 MGHRA, CDR2 YSYEKL. The trim removed 2 bases at V and 4 bases at J, leaving 3 bases unmatched. There are 14 residues in the CDR3. For the CDR3, the DNA is TGCGCCAGCAGCCAATCTGGACAGGGCTATGGCTACACCTTC. This gives the protein CASSQSGQGYGYTF.

The CDR3 reads CASRDTSMNTEAFF. CDR3 nucleotide sequence: TGTGCCAGTCGGGACACGTCCATGAACACTGAAGCTTTCTTT. J is TRBJ1-1 and V is TRBV28; possible D gene TRBD1, 6 bases. Between the trimmed V and J ends, which lost 9 bases and 0 bases, there was a span of 14 bases. The CDR3 has 14 amino acids. Germline V gene data show CDR1 as MDHEN and CDR2 as SYDVKM.

Note on this clone: The sample contains more than one DNA sequence encoding this CDR3. J is TRBJ2-7 and V is TRBV7-9; weak D call: TRBD1 (5 bases). Trimming pared 5 bases from V and 4 bases from J, leaving 9 bases between. This CDR3 is 12 amino acids long. Germline V gene data show CDR1 as SEHNR and CDR2 as FQNEAQ (reference sequence). CDR3 in DNA: TGTGCCAGCAGCGTAGACAGTTACGAGCAGTACTTC. Protein product: CASSVDSYEQYF.

The chain uses TRBV6-5 and TRBJ1-2, with no clear D. In germline, CDR1 is MNHEY, CDR2 SVGAGI. This CDR3 is 14 amino acids long. Trimming pared 6 bases from V and 5 bases from J, leaving 16 bases between. This chain's CDR3 is CASRPRAPGYGYTF. The CDR3, as DNA: TGTGCCAGCAGACCCCGGGCCCCGGGGTATGGCTACACCTTC.

In regard to this clone: The sample holds other DNA sequences that translate to the same CDR3. This chain joins TRBV5-1 and TRBJ1-1; 7 positions agree with TRBD1. The CDR3 totals 13 residues. The trim removed 3 bases at V and 3 bases at J, leaving 2 bases unmatched. Germline V gene data show CDR1 as SGHRS and CDR2 as YFSETQ. This chain's CDR3 is CASSSTGDTEAFF. The DNA of the CDR3 is TGCGCCAGCAGCTCCACAGGGGACACTGAAGCTTTCTTT.

The chain couples TRBV5-6 to TRBJ2-7; possible D gene TRBD2, 6 bases. The CDR3 has 14 residues. Germline CDR1 is SGHDT and CDR2 is YYEEEE. The V end was cut by 4 bases, the J end by 0 bases, with 11 bases between. DNA of the CDR3: TGTGCCAGCAGCGCGGGGCTGGGCTCCTACGAGCAGTACTTC. Its protein is CASSAGLGSYEQYF.

This chain uses TRBV5-4 with TRBJ2-3; D perhaps matches TRBD2 (7 bases). This CDR3 comprises 14 residues. V lost 3 bases to trimming and J lost 2 bases, with 10 bases between them. Per germline, CDR1 SGHNT and CDR2 YYREEE (reference sequence). The CDR3 DNA reads TGTGCCAGCAGCTGGGGGGGGGCCACAGATACGCAGTATTTT. Translation gives CASSWGGATDTQYF.

There are a few counts of this clone. V usage is TRBV28 and J usage is TRBJ2-7; tentatively, D is TRBD2 (6 bases). CDR3 length: 15 residues. CDR1 and CDR2 from the germline V gene are MDHEN and SYDVKM. Trimming stripped 3 bases from V and 2 bases from J, with 14 bases between. The CDR3 loop reads CASSFYRGGTYEQYF. The CDR3 region has the DNA TGTGCCAGCAGTTTCTACCGGGGAGGAACCTACGAGCAGTACTTC.

This clone was detected only once. The V gene is TRBV3-1 (or the pseudogene TRBV3-2), the J gene TRBJ1-1; tentatively, D is TRBD1 (6 bases). The CDR3 extends over 13 amino acids. Per germline, CDR1 LGHDT and CDR2 YNNKEL (reference sequence). V lost 5 bases, J lost 10 bases, and 17 bases lay in between. As DNA, the CDR3 is TGTGCCAGCAGCTTAGTCAGGGGTTACGGAGCTTTCTTT. Its protein product is CASSLVRGYGAFF.

This chain joins TRBV6-4 and TRBJ1-1, with D unresolved. CDR1 is MRHNA, CDR2 SNTAGT, per germline. The CDR3 spans 13 residues. V was pared by 0 bases and J by 3 bases, with 5 bases between. The chain's CDR3 is CASSDSPDTEAFF. The CDR3 DNA reads TGTGCCAGCAGTGACTCCCCTGACACTGAAGCTTTCTTT.

The V and J genes are TRBV11-1 and TRBJ2-3; 12 bases fit TRBD2. The CDR3 loop spans 15 amino acids. V shed 5 bases and J 5 bases; nucleotides not matched to a gene: 5. The germline V gene has CDR1 SGHAT and CDR2 FQDESV (reference sequence). The CDR3 spells CASSPPGLAGDTQYF. CDR3 in DNA: TGTGCCAGCAGCCCACCGGGACTAGCGGGAGATACGCAGTATTTT.